This section outlines one T cell receptor (beta chain) sequence together with its context. The sample carries other DNA sequences with the same CDR3. The source of the sample is a study of blood T cell repertoires in COVID-19. The overall study: Donors in the United States, Italy and Spain gave samples during acute or convalescent COVID-19. PBMCs, B-cell-depleted T cells, or T cells were the source of the cDNA or gDNA that made up the material.

Original methodology: Estimation of nucleated cell counts relied on the amplification of reference gene primers. Only in-frame clones appear in the TCRdb table, and some are missing; sequencing was by immunoSEQ multiplex PCR. The V and J calls and the clone size are those of that table, but D and trimming were determined from the DNA. The sample has 140,000 or so clones; about 90% are singletons. Germline V gene data show CDR1 as SGHVS and CDR2 as FQNEAQ. The V segment lost 1 base and the J segment 6 bases; nucleotides outside the gene matches: 3. The CDR3 is made up of 14 amino acids. The sequence came from a woman aged 45-65 years with acute or convalescent COVID-19. The chain couples TRBV7-8 to TRBJ1-5; 7 bases agree with TRBD1. Sequenced: peripheral blood. The CDR3 DNA reads as TGTGCCAGCAGCTTAGGGCAGGGGGGTCAGCCCCAGCATTTT. Its protein product is CASSLGQGGQPQHF. The full variable domain, completed using reference TRBV7-8 and TRBJ1-5, is GAGVSQSPRYKVAKRGQDVALRCDPISGHVSLFWYQQALGQGPEFLTYFQNEAQLDKSGLPSDRFFAERPEGSVSTLKIQRTQQEDSAVYLCASSLGQGGQPQHFGDGTRLSIL.